This TCR beta chain was obtained from a study of T cells after yellow fever vaccination. Findings and limits, study-wide: It was a small share of clonotypes that appeared in both CD4 and CD8 compartments. Though weaker, the secondary response peaked faster, on day 5 versus 15.

The CDR3 spans 14 residues. Trimming removed 2 bases from V and 0 bases from J, with 4 bases in between. Worth noting for this clonotype: The antigen is undetermined.

Synthesis of TCR cDNA relied on 5'RACE template switching, which attached a universal primer site and UMIs. Each CDR3 protein is one row after TCRdb ran MiXCR on the 5' RACE reads. Seen here are hundreds of thousands of distinct CDR3 sequences, 15% to 20% observed once, and the top ten hold roughly a sixth. This clonotype originated in a man between 18 and 35 years old who received the YFV17D yellow fever vaccine. The sequencing here drew on PBMCs, taken before the yellow fever booster vaccination. The chain has TRBV12-3 or TRBV12-4 and TRBJ2-2; D is unclear. The CDR3 loop is CASSLITNTGELFF. The CDR3 coding sequence is TGTGCCAGCAGTTTAATAACGAACACCGGGGAGCTGTTTTTT.